These T cell receptor beta chains were read from a single sample in a study of blood T cell repertoires in COVID-19. Generated by immunoSEQ multiplex PCR, the TCRdb table keeps only in-frame clones and is missing some. The data show around 39,000 clones, with roughly 89% seen just once and more than 6.5% held by the top ten. Sequencing input: peripheral blood. The receptors were sampled from a man between 60 and 75 years old with active COVID-19. Both conserved end residues are part of each CDR3. Not every row has a clone size; where given, it reads once, few, many or a size class.

v_call clone_size cdr3_aa
TRBV5-1 . CASSLGDRVNSPLHF
TRBV7-3 . CASSIPSGRGTGELFF
TRBV2 . CASRKTTGADTQYF
TRBV4-2 few CASSQDSLAATEQYF
TRBV6-6 . CASTPGLQTHEQFF
TRBV11-1 . CASSLGTSSTDTQYF
TRBV12-3/TRBV12-4 . CASSLEQPYEQYF
TRBV19 few CASSRAEDVYEQYF
TRBV25-1 few CASSDPGLAGVGETQYF
TRBV12-5 . CASGLAGTSGSAGELFF
TRBV29-1 . CSVEEGRNYGYTF
TRBV4-1 once CASSQVESTGSGGLQETQYF
TRBV10-3 . CAISEATGYTEAFF
TRBV3-1/TRBV3-2 . CASSQGARSAEAFF
TRBV4-2 . CASSQGVVGNTIYF
TRBV6-6 . CASSQGERGTQYF
TRBV4-1 . CASSQDRSVSSYNEQFF
TRBV3-1/TRBV3-2 . CASSQEIGGTGDFNEKLFF